The 20 T cell receptor beta chains presented below share a single source sample, sequenced in a study of control samples from healthy donors and cancer patients. Method: immunoSEQ multiplex PCR; TCRdb's copy keeps in-frame clones and lacks some. In the table there are about 120,000 clones, around 87% of which are singletons. The specimen was blood. These receptors were taken from a man aged 60-69 years in good health.

The J gene is TRBJ1-2, the V gene TRBV5-4, with D maybe TRBD1 (6 bases). Germline V CDR1 and CDR2: SGHNT, YYREEE (reference sequence). V lost 0 bases and J 1 base, leaving 10 bases between the germline ends. The CDR3 totals 15 residues. CDR3 coding DNA: TGTGCCAGCAGCTTGGCGGGCAGGGGTAACTATGGCTACACCTTC. Encoded protein: CASSLAGRGNYGYTF.

This chain connects TRBV6-6 to TRBJ1-2; D might be TRBD1 (5 bases). Trimming stripped 6 bases from V and 4 bases from J, with 15 bases between. This CDR3 region has 14 residues. The V gene's germline CDR1 is MNHNY and CDR2 SVGAGI (reference sequence). CDR3 DNA: TGTGCCAGCAGCCTATTCGACAGTTCCTATGGCTACACCTTC. It yields the protein CASSLFDSSYGYTF.

The V and J genes are TRBV7-6 and TRBJ1-3; no clear D. Trimming shortened V by 2 bases and J by 4 bases, and 3 bases separated the two germline ends. The CDR3 length is 12 residues. Germline CDR1 and CDR2: SGHVS and FNYEAQ. CDR3 amino acids: CASSLNGNTIYF. CDR3 DNA: TGTGCCAGCAGCTTAAACGGAAACACCATATATTTT.

This clone was seen a single time. This CDR3 reads CASSDQVGEQFF. The DNA for the CDR3 is TGTGCCAGCAGCGACCAGGTTGGTGAGCAGTTCTTC. This chain uses TRBV7-6 with TRBJ2-1, with no clear D. The CDR3 spans 12 residues. The V gene lost 5 bases and the J gene lost 9 bases, with 11 bases spanning the gap. Germline values: CDR1 SGHVS, CDR2 FNYEAQ.

This clone appeared a few times. The V gene is TRBV18, the J gene TRBJ2-3; D remains ambiguous. Trimming left V 4 bases short and J 3 bases short, with 5 bases between. Germline values: CDR1 KGHSH, CDR2 LQKENI. The CDR3 has 12 amino acids. The CDR3 nucleotides read TGTGCCAGCTCACTGGGGACAGATACGCAGTATTTT. Protein: CASSLGTDTQYF.

V and J are TRBV6-6 and TRBJ2-3; 7 nucleotides agree with TRBD1. The germline CDR1 and CDR2 sequences are MNHNY and SVGAGI (reference sequence). V gave up 7 bases and J gave up 2 bases; unmatched junction bases: 3. The CDR3 runs to 13 residues. CDR3 in amino acids: CASKGGVTDTQYF. The CDR3 nucleotides are TGTGCCAGCAAAGGGGGCGTCACAGATACGCAGTATTTT.

The chain has TRBV6-5 and TRBJ1-4, with 7 nucleotides matching TRBD1. CDR3 length: 15 amino acids. Trimming removed 5 bases from V and 8 bases from J; junction bases left unmatched: 11. Germline values: CDR1 MNHEY, CDR2 SVGAGI. This CDR3 reads CASSRQGVRSEKLFF. CDR3 nucleotide sequence: TGTGCCAGCAGTCGACAGGGTGTTCGAAGCGAAAAACTGTTTTTT.

This chain connects TRBV7-2 to TRBJ1-2; possible D gene TRBD1, 6 bases. The CDR3 covers 13 residues. Trimming shortened V by 5 bases and J by 6 bases, and 13 bases separated the two germline ends. CDR1 is SGHTA, CDR2 FQGNSA, per germline. CDR3: CASSTGQLHGYTF. CDR3 DNA sequence: TGTGCCAGCAGCACCGGACAGTTACATGGCTACACCTTC.

This clone was observed a handful of times. The chain recombines TRBV28 with TRBJ2-5; D gene uncertain. Germline values: CDR1 MDHEN, CDR2 SYDVKM. Trimming shortened V by 5 bases and J by 2 bases, and 18 bases separated the two germline ends. The CDR3 extends over 16 amino acids. The CDR3: CASSPVERRLQETQYF. CDR3 bases: TGTGCCAGCAGTCCCGTTGAACGGAGATTACAAGAGACCCAGTACTTC.

The sample holds one count of this clone. CDR3 residues: CATSDLRGRADTGELFF. The CDR3 region has the DNA TGTGCCACCAGTGATTTAAGAGGCAGGGCGGACACCGGGGAGCTGTTTTTT. V gene TRBV24-1 combines with J gene TRBJ2-2; TRBD1 might be the D (5 bases). Trimming shortened V by 1 base and J by 3 bases, and 14 bases separated the two germline ends. The length of the CDR3 is 17 residues. Per germline, CDR1 KGHDR and CDR2 SFDVKD.

The genes are TRBV4-3 and TRBJ1-5, with D maybe TRBD1 (5 bases). Germline CDR1 and CDR2: LGHNA and YSLEER. V was shortened by 0 bases and J by 6 bases, with 12 bases between the two germline ends. The CDR3 is 15 residues long. CDR3 residues: CASSQDSGWGQPQHF. The DNA of the CDR3 is TGCGCCAGCAGCCAAGACTCAGGGTGGGGTCAGCCCCAGCATTTT.

V is TRBV27 and J is TRBJ1-1; 7 positions match TRBD1. Germline V gene data show CDR1 as MNHEY and CDR2 as SMNVEV (reference sequence). The J segment lost 11 bases and the V segment lost 8 bases, leaving 8 bases of the junction unmatched. This CDR3 region has 11 residues. The CDR3 DNA sequence: TGTGCCAGCCGGCTCGGGACAGCGGCTTTCTTT. Its translation: CASRLGTAAFF.

The chain recombines TRBV5-4 with TRBJ2-4, with TRBD2 matching over 13 bases. V was pared by 3 bases and J by 5 bases, with 5 bases of the junction left unmatched. The V gene's germline CDR1 is SGHNT and CDR2 YYREEE (reference sequence). The CDR3 spans 16 residues. The CDR3 sequence is CASSSGLAGPENIQYF. The CDR3 nucleotides read TGTGCCAGCAGCTCGGGACTAGCGGGGCCAGAAAACATTCAGTACTTC.

The chain employs TRBV5-6 and TRBJ2-4; TRBD1 might be the D (5 bases). CDR3 length equals 15 residues. V was cut by 4 bases and J by 0 bases, with 11 bases left in between. CDR1 is SGHDT and CDR2 is YYEEEE in the germline V gene. CDR3 in amino acids: CASSTTEKAKNIQYF. DNA for the CDR3: TGTGCCAGCAGCACGACAGAAAAAGCCAAAAACATTCAGTACTTC.

The rearrangement joins TRBV4-1 to TRBJ2-7; 9 positions match TRBD1. V lost 1 base and J lost 5; bases outside the gene matches: 9. The V gene's germline CDR1 is MGHRA and CDR2 YSYEKL. CDR3 length equals 16 residues. The CDR3 DNA reads as TGCGCCAGCAGCCAAGGAGGGACAGGGCTAGCGGACGAGCAGTACTTC. Protein product: CASSQGGTGLADEQYF.

The table lists this clone with a few counts. V gene TRBV7-2 combines with J gene TRBJ2-7; TRBD1 matches at 8 bases. The V and J ends lost 1 base and 4 bases, in that order; junction bases with no gene match: 9. This CDR3 comprises 16 residues. Germline V gene lookup returns CDR1 SGHTA and CDR2 FQGNSA. The CDR3 is CASSLGAGQGFYEQYF. CDR3 coding DNA: TGTGCCAGCAGCTTAGGCGCCGGACAGGGATTTTACGAGCAGTACTTC.

The V call is TRBV9, the J call TRBJ1-6, with 7 bases lining up with TRBD1. Unmatched junction bases numbered 10, after V lost 3 bases and J lost 7 bases. The CDR3 is 16 amino acids. CDR1 is SGDLS and CDR2 is YYNGEE in the germline V gene. The CDR3: CASSALTGSGNSPLHF. CDR3 coding DNA: TGTGCCAGCAGCGCCCTGACAGGGTCGGGAAATTCACCCCTCCACTTT. Drawing the rest from reference TRBV9 and TRBJ1-6, the complete variable domain is DSGVTQTPKHLITATGQRVTLRCSPRSGDLSVYWYQQSLDQGLQFLIQYYNGEERAKGNILERFSAQQFPDLHSELNLSSLELGDSALYFCASSALTGSGNSPLHFGNGTRLTVT.

This chain joins TRBV3-1 (or the pseudogene TRBV3-2) and TRBJ1-1; 8 bases align to TRBD1. The CDR3 is made up of 15 amino acids. Germline values: CDR1 LGHDT, CDR2 YNNKEL (reference sequence). V gave up 6 bases and J gave up 3 bases; unmatched junction bases: 9. CDR3 bases: TGTGCCAGCAGACCGGACAGGGATCGGTACACTGAAGCTTTCTTT. Translation gives CASRPDRDRYTEAFF.

The gene calls are TRBV30 and TRBJ1-2; D is unresolved. The V and J ends lost 2 bases and 4 bases respectively, with 11 bases between them. The CDR3 spans 13 residues. CDR1 is GTSNPN and CDR2 is SVGIG in the germline V gene (reference sequence). The CDR3 bases are TGTGCCTGGAGTCGGCTGGACGGCTATGGCTACACCTTC. It is translated as CAWSRLDGYGYTF. The complete variable domain, with remaining parts taken from reference TRBV30 and TRBJ1-2, reads SQTIHQWPATLVQPVGSPLSLECTVEGTSNPNLYWYRQAAGRGLQLLFYSVGIGQISSEVPQNLSASRPQDRQFILSSKKLLLSDSGFYLCAWSRLDGYGYTFGSGTRLTVV.

The V and J genes are TRBV5-4 and TRBJ2-3, with a possible D match to TRBD2 (6 bases). The germline V gene encodes CDR1 SGHNT and CDR2 YYREEE (reference sequence). Between the trimmed V and J ends, which lost 4 bases and 2 bases, there was a span of 17 bases. The CDR3 consists of 16 residues. CDR3 DNA: TGTGCCAGCAGCCTCTTAGCACGGCGGGACACAGATACGCAGTATTTT. Translated: CASSLLARRDTDTQYF.